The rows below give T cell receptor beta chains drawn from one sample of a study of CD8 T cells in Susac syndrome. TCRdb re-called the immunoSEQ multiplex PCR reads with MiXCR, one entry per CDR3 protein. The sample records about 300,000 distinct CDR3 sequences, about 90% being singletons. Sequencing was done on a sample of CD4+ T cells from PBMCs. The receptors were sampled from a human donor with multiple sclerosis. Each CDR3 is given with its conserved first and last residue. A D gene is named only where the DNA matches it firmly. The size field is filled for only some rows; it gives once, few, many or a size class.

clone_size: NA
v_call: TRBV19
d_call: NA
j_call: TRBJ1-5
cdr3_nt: TGTGCCAGTAGTATTGGACGGGGGTGGCAGCCCCAGCATTTT
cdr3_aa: CASSIGRGWQPQHF

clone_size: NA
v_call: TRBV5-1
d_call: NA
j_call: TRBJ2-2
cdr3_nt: TGCGCCAGCAGCCCGACCGCCGCACAGGCCGGGGAGCTGTTTTTT
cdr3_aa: CASSPTAAQAGELFF

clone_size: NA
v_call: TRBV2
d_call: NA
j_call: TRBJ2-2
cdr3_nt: TGTGCCAGCAGTGGGCGGGGGCCCTACACCGGGGAGCTGTTTTTT
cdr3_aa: CASSGRGPYTGELFF

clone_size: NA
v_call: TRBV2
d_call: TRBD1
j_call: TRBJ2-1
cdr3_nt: TGTGCCAGCCGGACAGGAGGCAATGAGCAGTTCTTC
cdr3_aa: CASRTGGNEQFF

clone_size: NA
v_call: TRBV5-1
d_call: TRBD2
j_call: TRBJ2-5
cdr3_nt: TGCGCCAGCAGCCTGATCCCGACTAGCGGCGAGGGAGAGACCCAGTACTTC
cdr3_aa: CASSLIPTSGEGETQYF

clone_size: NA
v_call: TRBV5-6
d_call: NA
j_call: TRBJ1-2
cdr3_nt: TGTGCCAGCCTCCTCGCAGGCTATGGCTACACCTTC
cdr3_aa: CASLLAGYGYTF

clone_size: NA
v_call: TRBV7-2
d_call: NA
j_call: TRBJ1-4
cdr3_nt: TGTGCCAGCAGCTTAGCGAGGGGCACTAATGAAAAACTGTTTTTT
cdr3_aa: CASSLARGTNEKLFF

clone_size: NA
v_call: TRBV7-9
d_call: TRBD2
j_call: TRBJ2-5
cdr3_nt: TGTGCCAGCAGCTTAGGTGCCCAAAGCGGGAACCAAGAGACCCAGTACTTC
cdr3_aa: CASSLGAQSGNQETQYF

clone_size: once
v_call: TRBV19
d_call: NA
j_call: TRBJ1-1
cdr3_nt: TGTGCCAGTAGTTCCCAGCTGAGGACTGAAGCTTTCTTT
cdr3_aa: CASSSQLRTEAFF

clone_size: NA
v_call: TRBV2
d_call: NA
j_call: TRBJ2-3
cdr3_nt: TGTGCCAGCAGTGAAGAGGGGGGAAGTACGCAGTATTTT
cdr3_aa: CASSEEGGSTQYF

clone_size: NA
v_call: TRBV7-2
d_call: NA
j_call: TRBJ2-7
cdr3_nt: TGTGCCAGCAGCCAGGGCCCAGGCTACGAGCAGTACTTC
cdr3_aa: CASSQGPGYEQYF

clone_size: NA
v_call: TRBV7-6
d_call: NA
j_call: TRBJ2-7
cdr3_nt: TGTGCCAGCAGCTCGGGCAGGGAGGCTTGGGGATACGAGCAGTACTTC
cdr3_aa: CASSSGREAWGYEQYF

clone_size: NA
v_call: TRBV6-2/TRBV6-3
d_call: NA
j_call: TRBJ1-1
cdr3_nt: TGTGCCAGCAGCTTAGACCGGGGCACTGAAGCTTTCTTT
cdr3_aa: CASSLDRGTEAFF

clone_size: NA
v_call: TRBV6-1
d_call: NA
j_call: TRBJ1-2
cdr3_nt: TGTGCCAGCTATAGGTCGGGGGACCTCTATGGCTACACCTTC
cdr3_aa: CASYRSGDLYGYTF

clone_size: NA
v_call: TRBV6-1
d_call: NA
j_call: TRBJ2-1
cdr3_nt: TGTGCCAGCAGTGAAGGGACAGCCTACAATGAGCAGTTCTTC
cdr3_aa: CASSEGTAYNEQFF

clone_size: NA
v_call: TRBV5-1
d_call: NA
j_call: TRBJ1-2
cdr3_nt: TGCGCCAGCAGCTCCCACACAGGGCCCGACGGCTACACCTTC
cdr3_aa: CASSSHTGPDGYTF

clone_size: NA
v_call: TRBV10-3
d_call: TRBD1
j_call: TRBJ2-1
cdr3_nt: TGTGCCATCAGTCGACAGGGCGACAATGAGCAGTTCTTC
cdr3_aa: CAISRQGDNEQFF

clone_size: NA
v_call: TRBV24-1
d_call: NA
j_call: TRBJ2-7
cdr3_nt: TGTGCCACCAGAGCAATTAGGGCAGGGAGGAACTCCTACGAGCAGTACTTC
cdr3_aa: CATRAIRAGRNSYEQYF

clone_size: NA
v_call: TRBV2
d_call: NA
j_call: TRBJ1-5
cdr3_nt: TGTGCCAGCGCAGGGGACGGCAATCAGCCCCAGCATTTT
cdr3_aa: CASAGDGNQPQHF

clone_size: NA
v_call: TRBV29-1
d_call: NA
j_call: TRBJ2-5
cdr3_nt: TGCAGCGTGGGGACAAACCAAGAGACCCAGTACTTC
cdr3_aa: CSVGTNQETQYF

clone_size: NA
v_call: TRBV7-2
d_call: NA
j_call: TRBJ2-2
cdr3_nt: TGTGCCAGCAGCTCTACAGACACCGGGGAGCTGTTTTTT
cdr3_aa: CASSSTDTGELFF

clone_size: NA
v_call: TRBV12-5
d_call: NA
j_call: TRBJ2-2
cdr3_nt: TGTGCTAGTGGTTTGGTACAAGGTGGGGAGCTGTTTTTT
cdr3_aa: CASGLVQGGELFF

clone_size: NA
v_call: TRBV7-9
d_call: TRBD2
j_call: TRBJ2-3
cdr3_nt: TGTGCCAGCAGCTTAGCGTTTGCTAGCGGGAGGCCCCGCACAGATACGCAGTATTTT
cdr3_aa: CASSLAFASGRPRTDTQYF

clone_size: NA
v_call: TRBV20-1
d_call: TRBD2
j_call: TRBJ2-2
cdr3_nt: TGCAGCGGCGGGAGGGAGGGCCTTCGAGGCCCTATCCACACCGGGGAGCTGTTTTTT
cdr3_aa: CSGGREGLRGPIHTGELFF

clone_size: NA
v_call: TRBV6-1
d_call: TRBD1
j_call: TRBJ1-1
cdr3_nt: TGTGCCAGCCCGGGACAGAGCATCACTGAAGCTTTCTTT
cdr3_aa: CASPGQSITEAFF

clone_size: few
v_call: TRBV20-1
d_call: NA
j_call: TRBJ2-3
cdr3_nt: TGCAGTGCTAGAGTCACAGATACGCAGTATTTT
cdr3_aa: CSARVTDTQYF

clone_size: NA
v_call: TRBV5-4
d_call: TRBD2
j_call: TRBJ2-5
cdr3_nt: TGTGCCAGCAGCTTGGCCGGGGGGGGGCCTGAGACCCAGTACTTC
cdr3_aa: CASSLAGGGPETQYF

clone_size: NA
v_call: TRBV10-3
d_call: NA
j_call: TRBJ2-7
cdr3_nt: TGTGCCTCAGGAGACTACTACGAGCAGTACTTC
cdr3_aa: CASGDYYEQYF

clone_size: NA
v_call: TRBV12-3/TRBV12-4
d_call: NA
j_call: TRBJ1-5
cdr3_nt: TGTGCCAGCAGTTTTCAGCTGGGCAATCAGCCCCAGCATTTT
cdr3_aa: CASSFQLGNQPQHF